This T cell receptor (beta chain) was recorded in a study of vaccination and CD4 T cells after COVID-19. Looking at the study overall: Spike peptides, overlapping and drawn from SARS-CoV-2, HCoV-NL63, HCoV-OC43 and HCoV-229E, were used to stimulate cells.

Treatment specified: approximately nine-day PBMC culture with coronavirus spike peptide pools or control peptides (ViraFEST assay). Findings and caveats of the study: 304 of 307 vaccine-specific clones from convalescent patients were spike mono-reactive. Median SARS-CoV-2-reactive clonotypes rose from approximately 23 to 38, not significantly. In convalescent patients, a median about 87% of reactive clones appeared only post-vaccination.

By share, this clonotype ranks as medium-sized. Its cognate antigen is unknown. Sequenced with the Oncomine TCR Beta short-read assay was DNA taken from cultured CD4+ T cells. From the PCR reads, TCRdb called clonotypes with MiXCR, one entry per CDR3 protein. The table has under 20,000 distinct CDR3 sequences, around a third seen once. The sequence was obtained from a human donor with COVID-19. The sequenced sample consisted of cultured CD4+ T cells from blood.

This CDR3 is CSARSTRTQGGGYTF. CDR3 nucleotide sequence: TGCAGTGCTAGGAGCACCCGCACACAGGGCGGCGGCTACACCTTC. This chain links TRBV20-1 with TRBJ1-2; perhaps TRBD1 as D (6 bases). Germline lookup yields CDR1 DFQATT and CDR2 SNEGSKA (reference sequence). Trimming shortened V by 3 bases and J by 8 bases, and 22 bases separated the two germline ends. This CDR3 is built from 15 residues.